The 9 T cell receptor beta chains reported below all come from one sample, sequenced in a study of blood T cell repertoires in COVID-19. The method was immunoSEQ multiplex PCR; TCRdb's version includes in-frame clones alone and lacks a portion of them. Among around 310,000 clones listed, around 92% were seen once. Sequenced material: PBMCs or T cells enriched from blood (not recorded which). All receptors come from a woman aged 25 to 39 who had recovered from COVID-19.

CDR3 nucleotides: TGTGCCAGTAGTCACCAGGGAGCAGGGGGCAACAATGAGCAGTTCTTC. Protein sequence: CASSHQGAGGNNEQFF. V and J are TRBV19 and TRBJ2-1; 8 nucleotides line up with TRBD1. The CDR3 is 16 amino acids. With V trimmed by 5 bases and J by 5 bases, 11 bases remained unmatched. The germline CDR1 and CDR2 sequences are LNHDA and SQIVND (reference sequence).

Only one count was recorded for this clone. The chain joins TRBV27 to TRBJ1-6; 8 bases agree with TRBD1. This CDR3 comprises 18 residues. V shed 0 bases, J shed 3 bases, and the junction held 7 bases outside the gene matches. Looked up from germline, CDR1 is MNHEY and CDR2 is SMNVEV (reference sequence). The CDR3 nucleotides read TGTGCCAGCAGTTTATCGTTCGGCAGGGGGCTCTATAATTCACCCCTCCACTTT. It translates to CASSLSFGRGLYNSPLHF.

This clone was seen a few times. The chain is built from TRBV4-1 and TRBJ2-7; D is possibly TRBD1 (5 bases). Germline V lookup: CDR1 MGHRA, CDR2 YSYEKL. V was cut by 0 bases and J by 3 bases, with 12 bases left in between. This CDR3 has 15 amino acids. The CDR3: CASSQDAGPHYEQYF. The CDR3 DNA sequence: TGCGCCAGCAGCCAAGATGCAGGGCCCCACTACGAGCAGTACTTC.

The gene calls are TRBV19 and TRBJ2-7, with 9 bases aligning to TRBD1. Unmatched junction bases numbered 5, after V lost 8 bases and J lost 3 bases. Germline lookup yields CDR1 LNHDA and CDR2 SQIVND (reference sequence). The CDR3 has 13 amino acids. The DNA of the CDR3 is TGTGCCAGTGCCGGGACAGGGAACTACGAGCAGTACTTC. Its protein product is CASAGTGNYEQYF.

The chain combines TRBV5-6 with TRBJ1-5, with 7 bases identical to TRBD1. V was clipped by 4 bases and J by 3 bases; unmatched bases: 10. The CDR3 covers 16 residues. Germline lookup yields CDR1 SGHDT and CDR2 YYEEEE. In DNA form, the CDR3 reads TGTGCCAGCAGCCCATACGGACAGGCGAACAATCAGCCCCAGCATTTT. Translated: CASSPYGQANNQPQHF. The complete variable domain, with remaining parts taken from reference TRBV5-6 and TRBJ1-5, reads DAGVTQSPTHLIKTRGQQVTLRCSPKSGHDTVSWYQQALGQGPQFIFQYYEEEERQRGNFPDRFSGHQFPNYSSELNVNALLLGDSALYLCASSPYGQANNQPQHFGDGTRLSIL.

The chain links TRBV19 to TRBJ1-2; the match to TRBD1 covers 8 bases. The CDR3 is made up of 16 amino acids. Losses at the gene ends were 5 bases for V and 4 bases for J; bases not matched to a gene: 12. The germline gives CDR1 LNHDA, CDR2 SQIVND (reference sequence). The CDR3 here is CASSPAGQVPFYGYTF. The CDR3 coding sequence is TGTGCCAGTAGTCCGGCGGGACAGGTACCGTTCTATGGCTACACCTTC. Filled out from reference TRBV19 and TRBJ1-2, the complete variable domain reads DGGITQSPKYLFRKEGQNVTLSCEQNLNHDAMYWYRQDPGQGLRLIYYSQIVNDFQKGDIAEGYSVSREKKESFPLTVTSAQKNPTAFYLCASSPAGQVPFYGYTFGSGTRLTVV.

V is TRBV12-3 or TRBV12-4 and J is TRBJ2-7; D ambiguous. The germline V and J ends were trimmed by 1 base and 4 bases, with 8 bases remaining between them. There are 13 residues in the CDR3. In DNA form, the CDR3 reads TGTGCCAGCAGTTTAGGACACATTTACGAGCAGTACTTC. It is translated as CASSLGHIYEQYF.

This CDR3 reads CASSFQGYEQFF. CDR3 DNA: TGTGCCAGCAGTTTCCAGGGGTATGAGCAGTTCTTC. V usage is TRBV28 and J usage is TRBJ2-1, with D perhaps matching TRBD1 (6 bases). The CDR3 sequence is 12 residues long. In germline, CDR1 is MDHEN, CDR2 SYDVKM. V was shortened by 3 bases and J by 8 bases, with 8 bases between the two germline ends.

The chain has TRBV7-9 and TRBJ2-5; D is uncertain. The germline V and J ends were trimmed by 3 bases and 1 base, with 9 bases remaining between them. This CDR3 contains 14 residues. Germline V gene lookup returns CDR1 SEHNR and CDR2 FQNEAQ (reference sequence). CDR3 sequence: CASSFTASQETQYF. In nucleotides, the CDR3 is TGTGCCAGCAGCTTCACGGCTAGCCAAGAGACCCAGTACTTC.